This section outlines one TCR beta chain sequence together with its context. Its antigen is not identified. Noted time point: week 5, during vaccination. Each dose delivered 300 ug of mutant IDH1 20-mer peptide subcutaneously with imiquimod. CDR3 size: 15 residues. Germline values: CDR1 LNHDA, CDR2 SQIVND (reference sequence). Deletions cut 5 bases from V and 2 bases from J, with 15 bases between. This record belongs to a study of a mutant IDH1 vaccine in newly diagnosed glioma. The method was immunoSEQ multiplex PCR; TCRdb's version includes in-frame clones alone and lacks a portion of them. The repertoire holds about 42,000 clones, with 80% to 90% as singletons.

The V gene is TRBV19, the J gene TRBJ2-5; the D gene is possibly TRBD1 (5 bases). Material: PBMCs, obtained from a glioma patient whose treatment included an IDH1 peptide vaccine. The TCR comes from a man between 40 and 49 years old with glioma. The CDR3 loop reads CASSQIRGPQETQYF. The CDR3 DNA follows: TGTGCCAGTAGTCAAATTAGGGGCCCTCAAGAGACCCAGTACTTC.